This T cell receptor (beta chain) emerged from a study of blood T cell repertoires in COVID-19. Overall study: PBMCs, B-cell-depleted T cells, or T cells provided the cDNA or gDNA that made up the material.

This clone was seen once. The CDR3 is 17 residues long. The germline gives CDR1 MDHEN, CDR2 SYDVKM. The V end was cut by 3 bases, the J end by 3 bases, with 19 bases between. Individuals aged about 18 to 95 years were recruited from roughly 23 US areas. The assay was immunoSEQ multiplex PCR, and TCRdb's table has in-frame clones only and misses some. This sample has a few hundred thousand clones, with 80% to 90% found just once. The chain combines TRBV28 with TRBJ2-3; perhaps TRBD2 as D (6 bases). Material for sequencing was PBMCs or T cells enriched from blood (not recorded which). The source of this sequence is a man younger than 40 who had recovered from COVID-19. In nucleotides, the CDR3 is TGTGCCAGCAGTTTGAGGGACTCGTCTTGGGCAACAGATACGCAGTATTTT. It codes for CASSLRDSSWATDTQYF. Drawing the rest from reference TRBV28 and TRBJ2-3, the complete variable domain is DVKVTQSSRYLVKRTGEKVFLECVQDMDHENMFWYRQDPGLGLRLIYFSYDVKMKEKGDIPEGYSVSREKKERFSLILESASTNQTSMYLCASSLRDSSWATDTQYFGPGTRLTVL.